Listed below are T cell receptor beta chains from one sample, sequenced in a study of control samples from healthy donors and cancer patients. Here immunoSEQ multiplex PCR was the method, and the copy in TCRdb shows in-frame clones only, minus some. The sample includes about 140,000 clones, approximately 94% seen only once; the top ten take around 13%. The sequenced material came from blood. The origin of the receptors is a man aged 35-49 years in good health. Each CDR3 is given with its conserved first and last residue. D genes are given only for firm matches. Only part of the rows carry a size: once, few, many, or a class if the clone is expanded.

D gene,J gene,V gene,clone size,CDR3 protein,CDR3 DNA
TRBD2,TRBJ2-3,TRBV10-3,.,CAISEPGITSGGPDAQYF,TGTGCCATCAGTGAGCCGGGGATTACTAGCGGGGGCCCGGATGCGCAGTATTTT
TRBD2,TRBJ2-2,TRBV7-7,.,CASSLTSGRAAGELFF,TGTGCTAGCAGCTTGACTAGCGGGAGGGCCGCCGGGGAGCTGTTTTTT
TRBD2,TRBJ2-1,TRBV24-1,once,CATSDLGTKNNEQFF,TGTGCCACCAGTGATTTAGGGACTAAAAACAATGAGCAGTTCTTC
TRBD2,TRBJ2-3,TRBV7-2,.,CASSLAAGVDTQYF,TGTGCCAGCAGCTTAGCGGCGGGAGTAGATACGCAGTATTTT
TRBD2,TRBJ2-2,TRBV9,once,CASSVEGGGYTGELFF,TGTGCCAGCAGCGTAGAAGGCGGGGGGTACACCGGGGAGCTGTTTTTT
TRBD1,TRBJ2-6,TRBV24-1,.,CATSDPPGQGTGANVLTF,TGTGCCACCAGTGATCCCCCGGGACAGGGTACTGGGGCCAACGTCCTGACTTTC
.,TRBJ1-1,TRBV19,.,CASSIRGTEAFF,TGTGCCAGTAGTATAAGGGGAACTGAAGCTTTCTTT
TRBD1,TRBJ2-7,TRBV6-5,.,CASSSPGQSYEQYF,TGTGCCAGCAGCAGCCCGGGACAGTCCTACGAGCAGTACTTC
TRBD1,TRBJ1-2,TRBV6-5,.,CASSYSTGGYYGYTF,TGTGCCAGCAGTTACTCAACAGGGGGATACTATGGCTACACCTTC
.,TRBJ2-2,TRBV24-1,once,CATYGGGDVNTGELFF,TGTGCCACTTACGGAGGAGGGGACGTCAACACCGGGGAGCTGTTTTTT
.,TRBJ2-1,TRBV7-3,.,CASSQGGPDEQFF,TGTGCCAGCAGCCAGGGGGGGCCGGATGAGCAGTTCTTC
.,TRBJ1-2,TRBV6-5,.,CASSPGSQGYTF,TGTGCCAGCAGCCCCGGAAGTCAGGGCTACACCTTC
.,TRBJ2-3,TRBV9,.,CASSVWGNTDTQYF,TGTGCCAGCAGCGTATGGGGTAACACAGATACGCAGTATTTT
.,TRBJ1-5,TRBV28,.,CASSWGGNQPQHF,TGTGCCAGCAGTTGGGGGGGAAATCAGCCCCAGCATTTT
.,TRBJ2-1,TRBV18,.,CASSPVGNEQFF,TGTGCCAGCTCACCAGTGGGGAATGAGCAGTTCTTC
TRBD2,TRBJ2-2,TRBV7-2,.,CASSIAGGGNTGELFF,TGTGCCAGCAGCATCGCGGGCGGGGGGAACACCGGGGAGCTGTTTTTT
.,TRBJ1-1,TRBV20-1,.,CSASGRDEAFF,TGCAGTGCTAGCGGAAGGGATGAAGCTTTCTTT
.,TRBJ2-2,TRBV6-5,.,CASSRPTGELFF,TGTGCCAGCAGCCGACCAACCGGGGAGCTGTTTTTT
.,TRBJ1-4,TRBV14,.,CASSQGRGVAEKLFF,TGTGCCAGCAGCCAAGGCAGGGGCGTAGCTGAAAAACTGTTTTTT
.,TRBJ1-3,TRBV11-2,.,CASSLEGGSGNTIYF,TGTGCCAGCAGCTTAGAGGGGGGCTCTGGAAACACCATATATTTT
.,TRBJ2-2,TRBV29-1,.,CSVEGLDDTGELFF,TGCAGCGTTGAAGGTCTAGACGACACCGGGGAGCTGTTTTTT
TRBD2,TRBJ2-5,TRBV6-5,.,CASSRLAGETQYF,TGTGCCAGCTCCAGACTAGCCGGAGAGACCCAGTACTTC
.,TRBJ2-7,TRBV29-1,.,CSALTEGYEQYF,TGCAGCGCCTTGACAGAAGGCTACGAGCAGTACTTC
.,TRBJ2-7,TRBV7-7,once,CASSMMTGSEQYF,TGTGCTAGCAGCATGATGACGGGGAGCGAGCAGTACTTC
.,TRBJ2-7,TRBV6-5,.,CASKNQGTSYYEQYF,TGTGCCAGCAAAAACCAGGGGACGTCTTACTACGAGCAGTACTTC
TRBD2,TRBJ2-5,TRBV9,.,CASSPEGLAGQETQYF,TGTGCCAGCAGCCCCGAAGGACTAGCGGGGCAAGAGACCCAGTACTTC
.,TRBJ1-4,TRBV7-3,.,CASSLGGGSNEKLFF,TGTGCCAGCAGCTTAGGCGGGGGCTCTAATGAAAAACTGTTTTTT
TRBD1,TRBJ1-3,TRBV5-1,.,CASSPSTGVYTIYF,TGCGCCAGCAGCCCTTCGACAGGGGTGTACACCATATATTTT
.,TRBJ2-7,TRBV6-5,.,CASSTKDGPSYEQYF,TGTGCCAGCAGTACTAAGGACGGGCCCTCCTACGAGCAGTACTTC
TRBD2,TRBJ2-1,TRBV24-1,once,CATSDPEIREGYNEQFF,TGTGCCACCAGTGACCCCGAGATCCGGGAGGGCTACAATGAGCAGTTCTTC
.,TRBJ2-3,TRBV25-1,.,CASRPTGVSDTQYF,TGTGCCAGCCGCCCCACCGGGGTTTCAGATACGCAGTATTTT
TRBD1,TRBJ1-2,TRBV12-3/TRBV12-4,.,CASKTGVDGYTF,TGTGCCAGCAAGACAGGGGTAGATGGCTACACCTTC
.,TRBJ2-2,TRBV5-6,few,CASSLGRRNTGELFF,TGTGCCAGCAGCTTAGGCAGGCGCAACACCGGGGAGCTGTTTTTT
.,TRBJ1-2,TRBV7-3,once,CASSYRMGAGYTF,TGTGCCAGCAGCTATCGCATGGGGGCTGGCTACACCTTC
.,TRBJ2-5,TRBV4-3,.,CASSQIKGEETQYF,TGCGCCAGCAGCCAAATAAAAGGGGAAGAGACCCAGTACTTC
.,TRBJ2-6,TRBV27,.,CASATGILASGANVLTF,TGTGCCAGCGCGACAGGAATCCTAGCCTCTGGGGCCAACGTCCTGACTTTC
.,TRBJ2-2,TRBV6-4,.,CVPRGVGVCTGELFF,TGTGTTCCGAGGGGCGTCGGGGTATGCACCGGGGAGCTGTTTTTT
TRBD2,TRBJ2-1,TRBV5-6,once,CASSLARGGRSDEQFF,TGTGCCAGCAGCTTGGCTCGGGGGGGCCGTAGCGATGAGCAGTTCTTC
.,TRBJ2-7,TRBV14,.,CASSQETTATYEQYF,TGTGCCAGCAGCCAAGAAACAACGGCGACCTACGAGCAGTACTTC
.,TRBJ2-5,TRBV28,.,CASSFPSTWETQYF,TGTGCCAGCAGTTTCCCCTCCACGTGGGAGACCCAGTACTTC
.,TRBJ1-5,TRBV21-1,.,CASSKAEDRGYQPQHF,TGTGCCAGCAGCAAAGCTGAGGACAGGGGATATCAGCCCCAGCATTTT
TRBD2,TRBJ2-2,TRBV28,.,CASRLTSGWNTGELFF,TGTGCCAGCAGGCTTACTAGCGGGTGGAACACCGGGGAGCTGTTTTTT